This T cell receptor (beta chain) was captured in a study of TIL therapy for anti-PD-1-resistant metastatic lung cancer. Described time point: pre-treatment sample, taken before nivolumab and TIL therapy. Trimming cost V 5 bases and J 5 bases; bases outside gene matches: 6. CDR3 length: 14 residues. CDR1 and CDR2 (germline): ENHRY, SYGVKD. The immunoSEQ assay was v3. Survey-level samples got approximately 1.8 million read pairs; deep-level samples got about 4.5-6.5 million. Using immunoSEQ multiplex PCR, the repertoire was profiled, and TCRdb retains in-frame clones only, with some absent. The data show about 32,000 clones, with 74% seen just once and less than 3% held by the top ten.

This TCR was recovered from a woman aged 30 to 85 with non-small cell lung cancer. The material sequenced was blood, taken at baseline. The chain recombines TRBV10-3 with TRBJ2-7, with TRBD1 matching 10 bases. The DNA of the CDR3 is TGTGCCATCAGTCCCCGGACAGGGGGGGACGAGCAGTACTTC. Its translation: CAISPRTGGDEQYF.